This TCR beta chain was retrieved from a study of CD8 T cells in Susac syndrome. CD8+ and CD4+ blood T cells underwent TCR beta sequencing. Relapsing-remitting disease, either stable or active, was present in the multiple sclerosis controls, who were treatment-naive patients. Isolation of CD8+ and CD4+ T cells was performed negatively, whereas enrichment of TEMRA cells was done by FACS. RNA, at roughly 0.5 to 1 ug, was reverse transcribed with random hexamers. Amplification of the TCR beta CDR3 was carried out by immunoSEQ multiplex PCR, which spanned a total of 54 Vbeta and 13 Jbeta segments. MiXCR, run by TCRdb on the immunoSEQ multiplex PCR reads, gives a single entry per CDR3 protein. The sample yields fewer than 350,000 distinct CDR3 sequences, about 91% seen once. Material for sequencing was CD8+ T cells from PBMCs. This TCR derives from a human donor with multiple sclerosis.

DNA of the CDR3: TGTGCCAGCAGGCCTACAGGGGTGGGTCGAGCAGATACGCAGTATTTT. This encodes CASRPTGVGRADTQYF. This chain uses TRBV28 with TRBJ2-3, with 7 nucleotides matching TRBD1. Germline V gives CDR1 MDHEN, CDR2 SYDVKM. This CDR3 spans 16 amino acids. Trimming at V came to 6 bases and at J to 4 bases, leaving 13 bases not matched to a gene.